Below, 26 T cell receptor beta chains from the same sample are listed, as sequenced in a study of T cells after posttransplantation cyclophosphamide. The protocol was immunoSEQ multiplex PCR, while the TCRdb copy is restricted to in-frame clones and leaves out a portion. In the table there are tens of thousands of clones, around 83% of which are singletons. Sequenced sample: PBMCs. These receptors were taken from a man under 40 with a blood cancer, CMV-positive, and with a related stem cell donor.

The chain recombines TRBV27 with TRBJ2-7; 13 nucleotides agree with TRBD2. CDR3 length: 14 amino acids. Germline CDR1 reads MNHEY; CDR2 reads SMNVEV (reference sequence). The trim removed 8 bases at V and 6 bases at J, leaving 7 bases unmatched. CDR3 nucleotide sequence: TGTGCCAGCCGGACTAGCGGGAGATCGCCCGAGCAGTACTTC. It specifies CASRTSGRSPEQYF.

This chain joins TRBV6-5 and TRBJ2-3; TRBD2 matches 7 bases. Trimming removed 6 bases from V and 2 bases from J; junction bases left unmatched: 11. This CDR3 has 16 amino acids. Looked up from germline, CDR1 is MNHEY and CDR2 is SVGAGI. CDR3 protein: CASRYGLVWTTDTQYF. CDR3 nucleotides: TGTGCCAGCAGATACGGACTAGTTTGGACCACAGATACGCAGTATTTT.

As concerns this clone: This CDR3 is also generated by other DNA sequences in the sample. DNA of the CDR3: TGCGCCAGCAGCCCTTTAGCGGGGGGCAACAATGAGCAGTTCTTC. Translation gives CASSPLAGGNNEQFF. The chain joins TRBV4-3 to TRBJ2-1, with 10 bases identical to TRBD2. Unmatched junction bases numbered 5, after V lost 4 bases and J lost 5 bases. Germline loops: CDR1 LGHNA, CDR2 YSLEER. CDR3 length: 15 amino acids.

The chain combines TRBV5-4 with TRBJ2-1; TRBD2 matches 11 bases. This CDR3 spans 15 amino acids. Germline trimming cut 1 base from V and 5 bases from J; bases unmatched to any gene: 2. Looked up from germline, CDR1 is SGHNT and CDR2 is YYREEE (reference sequence). The CDR3 spells CASSLRLAGHNEQFF. The DNA for the CDR3 is TGTGCCAGCAGCTTGCGACTAGCGGGGCACAATGAGCAGTTCTTC.

J is TRBJ1-3 and V is TRBV5-4, with D tentatively TRBD1 (6 bases). CDR3 length equals 13 residues. Germline assignment: CDR1 SGHNT and CDR2 YYREEE (reference sequence). Trimming stripped 6 bases from V and 8 bases from J, with 15 bases between. The CDR3 sequence: CASTVGGADTIYF. The CDR3 DNA reads as TGTGCCAGCACCGTGGGGGGGGCAGACACCATATATTTT.

The chain is built from TRBV6-5 and TRBJ1-4; possibly TRBD1 for D (6 bases). CDR3 size: 12 residues. V gave up 6 bases and J gave up 4 bases, with 6 bases separating them. CDR1 is MNHEY, CDR2 SVGAGI, per germline. CDR3 residues: CASRDSNEKLFF. In DNA, the CDR3 is TGTGCCAGCAGGGACAGTAATGAAAAACTGTTTTTT.

The V gene is TRBV5-4, the J gene TRBJ1-2; possible D gene TRBD1, 5 bases. The V gene's germline CDR1 is SGHNT and CDR2 YYREEE (reference sequence). V was trimmed by 1 base and J by 2 bases, leaving 9 bases between them. The length of the CDR3 is 14 residues. CDR3 region: CASSLRPGNYGYTF. The CDR3 region has the DNA TGTGCCAGCAGCTTGCGCCCAGGGAACTATGGCTACACCTTC.

This sequence joins TRBV7-8 and TRBJ1-6, with 8 positions matching TRBD1. V lost 4 bases and J lost 7; bases outside the gene matches: 6. Germline assignment: CDR1 SGHVS and CDR2 FQNEAQ. This CDR3 contains 15 residues. CDR3 DNA sequence: TGTGCCAGCAGCTCGCGACAGGGGCGAAATTCACCCCTCCACTTT. Protein product: CASSSRQGRNSPLHF.

This clone has only one observation. This sequence joins TRBV29-1 and TRBJ2-3; TRBD2 matches 8 bases. The CDR3 contains 16 residues. Germline loops: CDR1 SQVTM, CDR2 ANQGSEA. With V trimmed by 2 bases and J by 4 bases, 11 bases remained unmatched. CDR3 bases: TGCAGCGTTGAAAAAGTAGCGGGGCCCGTCTCAGATACGCAGTATTTT. It codes for CSVEKVAGPVSDTQYF.

The rearrangement links TRBV28 to TRBJ2-3, with TRBD1 identical over 8 bases. The CDR3 contains 16 residues. V lost 1 base, J lost 5 bases, and 8 bases stayed unmatched. Germline-derived CDR1 and CDR2 are MDHEN and SYDVKM. The chain's CDR3 is CASSLFMGQEEDTQYF. CDR3 in DNA: TGTGCCAGCAGTTTATTCATGGGACAGGAGGAAGATACGCAGTATTTT.

This chain connects TRBV27 to TRBJ2-5; 10 bases map to TRBD1. This CDR3 region has 16 residues. The ends lost 7 bases at V and 3 bases at J; junction bases unmatched: 11. Germline CDR1 is MNHEY and CDR2 is SMNVEV (reference sequence). In nucleotides, the CDR3 is TGTGCCAGCAATCTTTTAATGGACAGGGGGGAAGAGACCCAGTACTTC. This gives the protein CASNLLMDRGEETQYF.

The V and J genes are TRBV29-1 and TRBJ1-2; TRBD1 matches at 7 bases. The CDR3 length is 13 residues. CDR1 and CDR2 from the germline V gene are SQVTM and ANQGSEA. Trimming took 3 bases from V and 4 from J; bases not matched to a gene: 5. The CDR3 protein is CSVDPTGVYGYTF. CDR3 nucleotides: TGCAGCGTTGACCCCACAGGGGTCTATGGCTACACCTTC.

The chain has TRBV7-2 and TRBJ2-1, with 9 nucleotides matching TRBD1. There are 15 residues in the CDR3. V shed 5 bases and J 7 bases; nucleotides not matched to a gene: 9. CDR1 and CDR2 from the germline V gene are SGHTA and FQGNSA. The CDR3 loop is CASSKTGGDLNEQFF. DNA of the CDR3: TGTGCCAGCAGCAAAACAGGGGGCGATCTAAATGAGCAGTTCTTC.

The sample holds a few counts of this clone. The genes are TRBV5-1 and TRBJ2-3, with TRBD1 as a possible D gene (5 bases). Trimming shortened V by 3 bases and J by 4 bases, and 12 bases separated the two germline ends. The CDR3 contains 14 residues. CDR1 and CDR2 (germline): SGHRS, YFSETQ. The CDR3 nucleotides read TGCGCCAGCAGCTGGTCAACAGGATCAGATACGCAGTATTTT. This encodes CASSWSTGSDTQYF.

The chain recombines TRBV5-1 with TRBJ2-1; 7 positions agree with TRBD2. J lost 5 bases, V lost 4 bases, and 15 bases had no gene match. This CDR3 comprises 17 residues. The germline V gene has CDR1 SGHRS and CDR2 YFSETQ. In nucleotides, the CDR3 is TGCGCCAGCAGCGCTAGCTCCGGTCTAGCGGTTAACAATGAGCAGTTCTTC. It translates to CASSASSGLAVNNEQFF.

The chain recombines TRBV27 with TRBJ2-1, with D possibly matching TRBD2 (6 bases). The CDR3 consists of 12 residues. Trimming removed 5 bases at V and 6 bases at J, with 8 bases between. Germline V gene lookup returns CDR1 MNHEY and CDR2 SMNVEV (reference sequence). Here the CDR3 DNA reads TGTGCCAGCAGTCATAGCGGCAATGAGCAGTTCTTC. Protein sequence: CASSHSGNEQFF.

The chain recombines TRBV7-2 with TRBJ2-5, with 8 bases aligning to TRBD1. Germline V gene sequence: CDR1 SGHTA, CDR2 FQGNSA. This CDR3 has 14 amino acids. J lost 3 bases, V lost 0 bases, and 0 bases had no gene match. CDR3 nucleotide sequence: TGTGCCAGCAGCTTAGCGACAGGGGAAGAGACCCAGTACTTC. It is translated as CASSLATGEETQYF.

In the case of this clone: Relative to the germline gene, one junction end is altered; a read error may explain this. This chain uses TRBV27 with TRBJ2-5; possible D gene TRBD2, 6 bases. The CDR3 sequence is 16 residues long. Germline CDR1 MNHEY, CDR2 SMNVEV (reference sequence). The CDR3 coding sequence is TGTGCCAGCAGTCTATCCCGGGACTCCCTAGGGGAGACCCAGTACTTC. Protein sequence: CASSLSRDSLGETQYF.

This sequence joins TRBV28 and TRBJ2-7; 12 bases fit TRBD1. V gave up 6 bases and J gave up 5 bases; unmatched junction bases: 8. This CDR3 has 15 amino acids. The germline CDR1 and CDR2 sequences are MDHEN and SYDVKM. CDR3: CASSRPGQGADEQYF. The CDR3 DNA reads TGTGCCAGCAGCAGGCCGGGACAGGGGGCAGACGAGCAGTACTTC.

This clone came up once. The rearrangement uses TRBV29-1 and TRBJ1-1; D gene ambiguous. The CDR3 contains 13 residues. The germline V gene encodes CDR1 SQVTM and CDR2 ANQGSEA. The V gene lost 4 bases and the J gene lost 0 bases, with 9 bases spanning the gap. CDR3 sequence reads: CSVGGRMNTEAFF. CDR3 nucleotide sequence: TGCAGCGTTGGAGGGAGGATGAACACTGAAGCTTTCTTT.

This rearrangement joins TRBV15 to TRBJ2-7; D unresolved. The germline V and J ends were trimmed by 0 bases and 2 bases, with 11 bases remaining between them. From germline, CDR1 is LNHNV and CDR2 YYDKDF (reference sequence). The CDR3 runs to 15 residues. CDR3 nucleotides: TGTGCCACCAGCAGAGATCGTAACAGAGCCTACGAGCAGTACTTC. It codes for CATSRDRNRAYEQYF.

In DNA, the CDR3 is TGTGCCAGCAGCTTAATGAGGGCGGGAGGGAATGAGCAGTTCTTC. Residues: CASSLMRAGGNEQFF. The V call is TRBV7-9, the J call TRBJ2-1, with 9 bases lining up with TRBD2. CDR1 SEHNR and CDR2 FQNEAQ come from the germline V gene (reference sequence). The CDR3 sequence is 15 residues long. V lost 2 bases to trimming and J lost 7 bases; unmatched junction nucleotides: 6.

The V gene is TRBV19, the J gene TRBJ1-1; a possible D gene is TRBD1 (5 bases). V was clipped by 4 bases and J by 0 bases, with 15 bases between them. The CDR3 totals 16 residues. Germline V CDR1 and CDR2: LNHDA, SQIVND (reference sequence). CDR3 in amino acids: CASSTSHTGVNTEAFF. CDR3 coding DNA: TGTGCCAGTAGTACCTCCCACACGGGGGTGAACACTGAAGCTTTCTTT.

The rearrangement uses TRBV6-4 and TRBJ2-2; D possibly corresponds to TRBD2 (6 bases). Germline V gene data show CDR1 as MRHNA and CDR2 as SNTAGT. This CDR3 contains 14 residues. V was shortened by 7 bases and J by 4 bases, with 13 bases between the two germline ends. DNA of the CDR3: TGTGCCAGCAACCCCGGTAGCGGCACCGGGGAGCTGTTTTTT. Translation: CASNPGSGTGELFF.

This clone was counted between two and nine times. The chain combines TRBV27 with TRBJ2-7, with D possibly matching TRBD2 (5 bases). This CDR3 has 13 amino acids. Germline V gives CDR1 MNHEY, CDR2 SMNVEV (reference sequence). V lost 3 bases and J lost 6, with 12 bases in between. This chain's CDR3 is CASSFSGLSEQYF. The CDR3 DNA is TGTGCCAGCAGTTTTTCCGGACTTTCCGAGCAGTACTTC.

This clone has just a few counts. The chain carries TRBV6-5 and TRBJ2-7, with D maybe TRBD2 (6 bases). With 4 bases removed from V and 1 base from J, the gap between germline ends came to 14 bases. This CDR3 comprises 15 residues. The germline gives CDR1 MNHEY, CDR2 SVGAGI. Here the CDR3 reads CASSSDGGRSYEQYF. The CDR3 DNA is TGTGCCAGCAGTTCCGACGGGGGTAGGTCCTACGAGCAGTACTTC.